This paragraph covers one T cell receptor beta chain sequence. Its antigen is unidentified. Profiling relied on immunoSEQ multiplex PCR, and the TCRdb table lists in-frame clones only, not all of them. The sample consists of roughly 100,000 clones, about nine tenths of them appearing once. The data originate from a study of T cell responses to AZD1222 COVID-19 vaccine. Study findings and constraints: At baseline, just 6 or 7 AZD1222 recipients tested seropositive. Receipt of two AZD1222 doses was followed by a rise in Spike-specific TCR breadth and depth. Nearly half of the spike-specific TCRs reportedly recognize variant regions that carry no mutations. It should be noted that donors were predominantly white British and more often female, and clonal diversity was possibly underestimated.

Unmatched junction bases numbered 6, after V lost 3 bases and J lost 2 bases. The CDR3 is 15 amino acids. Germline V CDR1 and CDR2: SEHNR, FQNEAQ (reference sequence). The sequence derives from an adult in good health. V usage is TRBV7-9 and J usage is TRBJ2-5, with TRBD1 matching over 7 bases. Source: peripheral blood, taken on day 0 of AZD1222 vaccination. The CDR3 protein is CASSLAMGQQETQYF. CDR3 DNA: TGTGCCAGCAGCTTGGCGATGGGACAGCAAGAGACCCAGTACTTC.